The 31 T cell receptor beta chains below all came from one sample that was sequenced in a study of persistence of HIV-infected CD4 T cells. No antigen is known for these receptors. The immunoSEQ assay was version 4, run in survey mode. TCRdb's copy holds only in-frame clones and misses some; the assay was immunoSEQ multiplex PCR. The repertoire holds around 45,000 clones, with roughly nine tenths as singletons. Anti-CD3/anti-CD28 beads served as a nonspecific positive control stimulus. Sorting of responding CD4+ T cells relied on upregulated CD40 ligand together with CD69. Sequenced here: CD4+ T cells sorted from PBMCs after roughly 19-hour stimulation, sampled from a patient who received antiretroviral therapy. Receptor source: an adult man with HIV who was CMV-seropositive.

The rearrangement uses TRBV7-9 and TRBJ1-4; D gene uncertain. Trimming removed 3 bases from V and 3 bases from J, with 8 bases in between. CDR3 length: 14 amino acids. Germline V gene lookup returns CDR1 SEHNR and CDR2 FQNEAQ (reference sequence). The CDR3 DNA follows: TGTGCCAGCAGCTTGGGGTGGGCTAATGAAAAACTGTTTTTT. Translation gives CASSLGWANEKLFF.

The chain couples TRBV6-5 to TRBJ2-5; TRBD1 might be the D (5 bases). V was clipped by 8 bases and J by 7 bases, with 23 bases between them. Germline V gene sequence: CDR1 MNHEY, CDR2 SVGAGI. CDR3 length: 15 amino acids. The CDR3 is CASDQGSMTYRTQYF. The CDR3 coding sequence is TGTGCCAGCGATCAGGGTAGTATGACGTATCGGACCCAGTACTTC.

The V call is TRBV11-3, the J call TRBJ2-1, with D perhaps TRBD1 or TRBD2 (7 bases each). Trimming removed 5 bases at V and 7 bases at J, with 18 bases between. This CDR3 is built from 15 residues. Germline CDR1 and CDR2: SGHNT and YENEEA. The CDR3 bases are TGTGCCAGCAGCGCAGGACTAGTCAGGGGGAATGAGCAGTTCTTC. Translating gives CASSAGLVRGNEQFF.

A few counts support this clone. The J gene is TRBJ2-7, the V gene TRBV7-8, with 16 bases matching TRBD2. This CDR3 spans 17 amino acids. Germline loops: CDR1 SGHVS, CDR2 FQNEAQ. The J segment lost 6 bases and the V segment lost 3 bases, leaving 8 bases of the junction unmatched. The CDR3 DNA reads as TGTGCCAGCAGCTTTACCGGGACTAGCGGGGGGGCTCTCGAGCAGTACTTC. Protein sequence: CASSFTGTSGGALEQYF. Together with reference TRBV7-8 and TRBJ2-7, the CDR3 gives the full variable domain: GAGVSQSPRYKVAKRGQDVALRCDPISGHVSLFWYQQALGQGPEFLTYFQNEAQLDKSGLPSDRFFAERPEGSVSTLKIQRTQQEDSAVYLCASSFTGTSGGALEQYFGPGTRLTVT.

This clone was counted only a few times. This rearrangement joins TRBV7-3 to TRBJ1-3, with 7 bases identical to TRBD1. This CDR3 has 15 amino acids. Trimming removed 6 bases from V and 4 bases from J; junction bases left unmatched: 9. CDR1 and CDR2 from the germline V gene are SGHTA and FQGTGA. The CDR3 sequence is CASRTRQGQGNTIYF. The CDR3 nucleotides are TGTGCCAGCAGGACTCGACAGGGCCAGGGAAACACCATATATTTT.

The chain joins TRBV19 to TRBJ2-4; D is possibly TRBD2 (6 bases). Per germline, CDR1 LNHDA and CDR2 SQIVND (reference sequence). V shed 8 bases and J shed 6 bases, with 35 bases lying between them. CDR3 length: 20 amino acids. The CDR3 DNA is TGTGCCAGTCTCCCCCAAAGCGGAGGGCCCCCCAGGCGGGAAAGAAACATTCAGTACTTC. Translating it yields CASLPQSGGPPRRERNIQYF.

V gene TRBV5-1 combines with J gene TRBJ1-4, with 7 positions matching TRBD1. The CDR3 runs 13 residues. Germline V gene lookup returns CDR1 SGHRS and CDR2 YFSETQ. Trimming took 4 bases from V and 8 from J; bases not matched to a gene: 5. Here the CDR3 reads CASSQQGGEKLFF. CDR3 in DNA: TGCGCCAGCAGCCAGCAGGGGGGAGAAAAACTGTTTTTT.

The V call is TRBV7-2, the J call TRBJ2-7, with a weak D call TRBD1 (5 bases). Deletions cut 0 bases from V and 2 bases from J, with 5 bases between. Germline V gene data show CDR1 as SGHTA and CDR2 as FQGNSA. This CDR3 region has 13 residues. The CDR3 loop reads CASSLAGAYEQYF. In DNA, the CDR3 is TGTGCCAGCAGCTTAGCAGGGGCCTACGAGCAGTACTTC.

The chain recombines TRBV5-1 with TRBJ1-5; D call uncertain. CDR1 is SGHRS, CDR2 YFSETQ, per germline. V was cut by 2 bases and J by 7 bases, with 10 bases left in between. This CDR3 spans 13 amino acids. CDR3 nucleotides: TGCGCCAGCAGCTTATCGGTTGACCAGCCCCAGCATTTT. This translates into CASSLSVDQPQHF.

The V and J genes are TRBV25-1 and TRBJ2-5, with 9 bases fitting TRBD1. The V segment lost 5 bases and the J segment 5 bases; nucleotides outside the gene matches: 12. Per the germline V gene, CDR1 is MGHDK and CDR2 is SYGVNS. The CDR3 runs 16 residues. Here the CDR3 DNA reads TGTGCCAGCAGTCCCGGGACAGGGCTGGGTTGGGAGACCCAGTACTTC. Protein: CASSPGTGLGWETQYF.

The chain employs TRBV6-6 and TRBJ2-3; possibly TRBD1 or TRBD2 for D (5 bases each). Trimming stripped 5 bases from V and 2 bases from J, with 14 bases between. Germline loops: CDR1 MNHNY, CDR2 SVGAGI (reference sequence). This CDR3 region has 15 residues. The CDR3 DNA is TGTGCCAGCAGTACCCGGGACCCAGCCACAGATACGCAGTATTTT. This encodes CASSTRDPATDTQYF.

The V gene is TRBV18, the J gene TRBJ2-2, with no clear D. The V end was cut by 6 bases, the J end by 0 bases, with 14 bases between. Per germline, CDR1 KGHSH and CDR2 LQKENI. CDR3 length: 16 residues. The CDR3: CASSPSLAPNTGELFF. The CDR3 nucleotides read TGTGCCAGCTCCCCCAGCCTCGCTCCGAACACCGGGGAGCTGTTTTTT.

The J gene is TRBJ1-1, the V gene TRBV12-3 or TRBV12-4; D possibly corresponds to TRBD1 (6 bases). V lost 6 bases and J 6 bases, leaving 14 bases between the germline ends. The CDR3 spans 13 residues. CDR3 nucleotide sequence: TGTGCCAGCAGCTCCGGACAGTGGGCTGAAGCTTTCTTT. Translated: CASSSGQWAEAFF.

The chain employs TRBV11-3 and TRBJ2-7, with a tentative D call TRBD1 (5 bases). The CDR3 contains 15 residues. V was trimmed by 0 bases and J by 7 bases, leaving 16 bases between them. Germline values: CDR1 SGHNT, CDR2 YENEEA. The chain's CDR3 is CASSLDGAGMGEQYF. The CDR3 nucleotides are TGTGCCAGCAGCTTAGATGGGGCAGGCATGGGGGAGCAGTACTTC. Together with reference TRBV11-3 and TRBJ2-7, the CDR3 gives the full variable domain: EAGVVQSPRYKIIEKKQPVAFWCNPISGHNTLYWYLQNLGQGPELLIRYENEEAVDDSQLPKDRFSAERLKGVDSTLKIQPAELGDSAVYLCASSLDGAGMGEQYFGPGTRLTVT.

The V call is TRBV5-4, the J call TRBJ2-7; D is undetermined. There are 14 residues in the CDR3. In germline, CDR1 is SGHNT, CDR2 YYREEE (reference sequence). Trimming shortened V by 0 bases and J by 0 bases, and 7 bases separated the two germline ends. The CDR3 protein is CASSLGRSSYEQYF. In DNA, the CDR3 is TGTGCCAGCAGCTTGGGCAGGAGCTCCTACGAGCAGTACTTC.

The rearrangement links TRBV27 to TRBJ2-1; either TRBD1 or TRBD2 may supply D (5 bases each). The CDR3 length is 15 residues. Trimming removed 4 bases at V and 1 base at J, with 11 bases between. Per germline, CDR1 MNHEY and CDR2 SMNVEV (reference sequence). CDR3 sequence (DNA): TGTGCCAGCAGTTCGACATGGGGGTCCTACAATGAGCAGTTCTTC. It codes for CASSSTWGSYNEQFF.

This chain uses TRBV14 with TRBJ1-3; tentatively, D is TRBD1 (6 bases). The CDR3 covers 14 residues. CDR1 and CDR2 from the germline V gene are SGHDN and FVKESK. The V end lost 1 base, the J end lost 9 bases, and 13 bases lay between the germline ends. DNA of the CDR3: TGTGCCAGCAGCCAAGGACAGGCGACGTCCACCATATATTTT. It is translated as CASSQGQATSTIYF.

CDR3 DNA: TGTGCCAGCAGTTGGGGACAGGGTGTCTACGAGCAGTACTTC. Translation gives CASSWGQGVYEQYF. The chain is built from TRBV28 and TRBJ2-7, with TRBD1 identical over 9 bases. The CDR3 spans 14 residues. Germline assignment: CDR1 MDHEN and CDR2 SYDVKM. Trimming took 4 bases from V and 3 from J; bases not matched to a gene: 4.

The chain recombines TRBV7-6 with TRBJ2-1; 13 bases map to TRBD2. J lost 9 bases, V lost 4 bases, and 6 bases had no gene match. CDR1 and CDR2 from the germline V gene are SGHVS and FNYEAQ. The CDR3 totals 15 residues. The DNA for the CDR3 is TGTGCCAGCAGCTCTCGACTAGCGGGGGGTGGTGAGCAGTTCTTC. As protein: CASSSRLAGGGEQFF.

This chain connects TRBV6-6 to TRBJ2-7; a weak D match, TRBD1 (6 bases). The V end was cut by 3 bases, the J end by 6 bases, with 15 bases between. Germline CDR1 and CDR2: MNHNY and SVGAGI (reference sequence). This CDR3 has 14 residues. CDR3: CASSYRGQLSEQYF. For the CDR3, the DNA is TGTGCCAGCAGTTATCGCGGACAGCTTAGCGAGCAGTACTTC.

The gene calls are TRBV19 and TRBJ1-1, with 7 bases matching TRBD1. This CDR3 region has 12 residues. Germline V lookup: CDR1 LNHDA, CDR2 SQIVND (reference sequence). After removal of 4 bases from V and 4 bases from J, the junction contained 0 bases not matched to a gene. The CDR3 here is CASSNRGTEAFF. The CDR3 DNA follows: TGTGCCAGTAGTAACAGGGGCACTGAAGCTTTCTTT.

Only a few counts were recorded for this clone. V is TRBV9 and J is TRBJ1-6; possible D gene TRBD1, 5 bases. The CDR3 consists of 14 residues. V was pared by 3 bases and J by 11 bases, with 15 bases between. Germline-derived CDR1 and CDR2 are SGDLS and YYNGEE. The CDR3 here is CASSEAGDSAPLHF. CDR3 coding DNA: TGTGCCAGCAGCGAGGCCGGGGACTCGGCACCCCTCCACTTT.

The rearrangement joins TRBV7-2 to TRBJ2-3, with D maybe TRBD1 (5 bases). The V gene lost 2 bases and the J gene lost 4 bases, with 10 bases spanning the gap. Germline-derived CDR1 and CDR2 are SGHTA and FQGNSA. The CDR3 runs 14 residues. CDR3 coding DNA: TGTGCCAGCAGCTTAAGGGGCGGCGCAGATACGCAGTATTTT. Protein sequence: CASSLRGGADTQYF.

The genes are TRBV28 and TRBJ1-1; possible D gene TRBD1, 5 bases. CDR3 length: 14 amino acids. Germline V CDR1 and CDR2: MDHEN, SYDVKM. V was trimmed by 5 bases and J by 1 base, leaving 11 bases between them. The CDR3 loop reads CASSLWTRNTEAFF. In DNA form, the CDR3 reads TGTGCCAGCAGTCTCTGGACAAGGAACACTGAAGCTTTCTTT.

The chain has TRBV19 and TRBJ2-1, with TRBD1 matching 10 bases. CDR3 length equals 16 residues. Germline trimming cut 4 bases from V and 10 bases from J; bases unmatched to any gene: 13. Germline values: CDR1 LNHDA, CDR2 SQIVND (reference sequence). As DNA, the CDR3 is TGTGCCAGTAGTAAGGCGACAGGGGGCATCTACTTGGAGCAGTTCTTC. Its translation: CASSKATGGIYLEQFF.

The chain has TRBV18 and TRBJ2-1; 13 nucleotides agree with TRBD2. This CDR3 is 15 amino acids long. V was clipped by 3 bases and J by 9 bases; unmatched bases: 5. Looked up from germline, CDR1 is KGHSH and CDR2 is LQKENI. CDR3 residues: CASSPGLAGAGEQFF. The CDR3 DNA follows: TGTGCCAGCTCACCCGGACTAGCGGGGGCAGGTGAGCAGTTCTTC.

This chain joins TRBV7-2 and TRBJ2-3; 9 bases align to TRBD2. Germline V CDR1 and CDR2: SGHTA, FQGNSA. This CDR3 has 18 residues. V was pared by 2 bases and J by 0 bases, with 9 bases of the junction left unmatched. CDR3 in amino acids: CASSLFGASGASTDTQYF. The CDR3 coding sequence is TGTGCCAGCAGCTTATTCGGTGCTAGCGGGGCTAGCACAGATACGCAGTATTTT. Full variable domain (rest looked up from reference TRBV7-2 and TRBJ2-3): GAGVSQSPSNKVTEKGKDVELRCDPISGHTALYWYRQSLGQGLEFLIYFQGNSAPDKSGLPSDRFSAERTGGSVSTLTIQRTQQEDSAVYLCASSLFGASGASTDTQYFGPGTRLTVL.

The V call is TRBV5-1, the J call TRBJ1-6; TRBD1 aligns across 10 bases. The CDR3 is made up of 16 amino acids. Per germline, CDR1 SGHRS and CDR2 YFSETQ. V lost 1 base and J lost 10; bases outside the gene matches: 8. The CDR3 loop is CASSLYAGTGESPLHF. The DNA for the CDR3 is TGCGCCAGCAGCTTGTACGCCGGGACAGGGGAATCACCCCTCCACTTT.

Written as DNA, the CDR3 is TGTGCCAGCAGCAGACTAGCGGGGAGAATGGCCGGGGAGCTGTTTTTT. Translated, it gives CASSRLAGRMAGELFF. J is TRBJ2-2 and V is TRBV7-2; 11 bases match TRBD2. With V trimmed by 5 bases and J by 6 bases, 8 bases remained unmatched. CDR3 length: 16 amino acids. The germline V gene has CDR1 SGHTA and CDR2 FQGNSA. The full variable domain, its missing parts supplied by reference TRBV7-2 and TRBJ2-2, is GAGVSQSPSNKVTEKGKDVELRCDPISGHTALYWYRQSLGQGLEFLIYFQGNSAPDKSGLPSDRFSAERTGGSVSTLTIQRTQQEDSAVYLCASSRLAGRMAGELFFGEGSRLTVL.

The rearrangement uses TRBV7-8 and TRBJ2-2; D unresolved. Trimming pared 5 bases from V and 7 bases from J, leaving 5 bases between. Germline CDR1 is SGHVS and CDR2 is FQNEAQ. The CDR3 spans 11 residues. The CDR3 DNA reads TGTGCCAGCAGCCCCCTCGGGGAGCTGTTTTTT. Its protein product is CASSPLGELFF.

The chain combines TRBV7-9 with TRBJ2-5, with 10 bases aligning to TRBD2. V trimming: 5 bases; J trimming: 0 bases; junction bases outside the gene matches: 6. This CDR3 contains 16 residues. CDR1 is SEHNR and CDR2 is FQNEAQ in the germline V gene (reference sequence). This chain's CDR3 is CASSLSGGPYQETQYF. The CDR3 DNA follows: TGTGCCAGCAGCCTTAGCGGGGGGCCCTACCAAGAGACCCAGTACTTC.